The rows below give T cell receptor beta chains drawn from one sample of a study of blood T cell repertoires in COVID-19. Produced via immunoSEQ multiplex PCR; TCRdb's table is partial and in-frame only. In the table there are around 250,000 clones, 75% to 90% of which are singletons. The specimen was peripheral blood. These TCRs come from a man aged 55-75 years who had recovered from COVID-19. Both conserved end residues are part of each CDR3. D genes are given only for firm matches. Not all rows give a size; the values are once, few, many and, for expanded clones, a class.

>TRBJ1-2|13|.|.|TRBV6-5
CASGIAGVGGYTF
TGTGCCAGCGGCATAGCGGGGGTCGGCGGCTACACCTTC
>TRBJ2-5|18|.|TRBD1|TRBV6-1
CASSATIAGTGGGETQYF
TGTGCCAGCAGTGCCACTATCGCCGGGACAGGGGGGGGAGAGACCCAGTACTTC
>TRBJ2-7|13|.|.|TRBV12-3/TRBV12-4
CASSLGAGDEQYF
TGTGCCAGCAGTTTAGGGGCGGGCGACGAGCAGTACTTC
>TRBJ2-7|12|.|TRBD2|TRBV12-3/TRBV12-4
CASSLSGGEQYF
TGTGCCAGCAGTTTATCGGGAGGCGAGCAGTACTTC
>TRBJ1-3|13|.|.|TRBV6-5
CASSLSPGNTIYF
TGTGCCAGCAGTCTGTCCCCGGGAAACACCATATATTTT
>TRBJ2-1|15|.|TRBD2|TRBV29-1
CSVAGTSGTLNEQFF
TGCAGCGTCGCCGGGACTAGCGGGACCTTAAATGAGCAGTTCTTC
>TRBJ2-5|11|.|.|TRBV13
CASSRGETQYF
TGTGCCAGCAGCCGAGGGGAGACCCAGTACTTC
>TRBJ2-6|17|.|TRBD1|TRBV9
CASSPQGQGGGANVLTF
TGTGCCAGCAGCCCTCAGGGACAGGGAGGTGGGGCCAACGTCCTGACTTTC
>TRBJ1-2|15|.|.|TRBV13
CASSPRTDLNYGYTF
TGTGCCAGCAGCCCCAGGACAGACCTGAACTATGGCTACACCTTC
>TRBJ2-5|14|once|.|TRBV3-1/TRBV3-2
CASSQFQGQETQYF
TGTGCCAGCAGCCAATTTCAGGGGCAAGAGACCCAGTACTTC
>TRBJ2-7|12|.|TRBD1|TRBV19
CASRTGDYEQYF
TGTGCCAGCAGGACAGGAGACTACGAGCAGTACTTC
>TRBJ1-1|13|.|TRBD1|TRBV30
CAWRGTGTIRAFF
TGTGCCTGGAGGGGGACAGGGACTATACGAGCTTTCTTT
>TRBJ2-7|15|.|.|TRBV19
CASSVRDGSSYEQYF
TGTGCCAGTAGTGTCCGGGACGGGAGCTCCTACGAGCAGTACTTC
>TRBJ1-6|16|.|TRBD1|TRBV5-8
CASSPIQGANNSPLHF
TGTGCCAGCAGCCCGATTCAGGGGGCAAATAATTCACCCCTCCACTTT
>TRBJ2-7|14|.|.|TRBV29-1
CSVGSGKSSYEQYF
TGCAGCGTCGGAAGCGGTAAGAGCTCCTACGAGCAGTACTTC
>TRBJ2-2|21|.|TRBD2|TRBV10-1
CASTAIPGLADKIANTGELFF
TGCGCCAGCACTGCTATCCCGGGACTAGCGGACAAAATCGCGAACACCGGGGAGCTGTTTTTT
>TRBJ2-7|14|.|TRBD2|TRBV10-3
CAISPSGGTYEQYF
TGTGCCATCAGTCCTAGCGGGGGCACCTACGAGCAGTACTTC
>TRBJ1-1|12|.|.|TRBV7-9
CASSWGEGLAFF
TGTGCCAGCAGCTGGGGGGAGGGGTTGGCTTTCTTT
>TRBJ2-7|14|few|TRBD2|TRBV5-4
CASNPAGAVFEQYF
TGTGCCAGCAACCCCGCGGGAGCGGTCTTCGAGCAGTACTTC
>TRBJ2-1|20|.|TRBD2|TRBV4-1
CASSQEGGSGRLTRWNEQFF
TGCGCCAGCAGCCAAGAAGGGGGTAGCGGGAGGCTAACTAGGTGGAATGAGCAGTTCTTC
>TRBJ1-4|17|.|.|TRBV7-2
CASSLVSTGGGGEKLFF
TGTGCCAGCAGCTTAGTGTCTACAGGAGGGGGGGGTGAAAAACTGTTTTTT
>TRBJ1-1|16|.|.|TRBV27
CASSLGPGGANTEAFF
TGTGCCAGCAGTTTGGGACCGGGGGGGGCGAACACTGAAGCTTTCTTT
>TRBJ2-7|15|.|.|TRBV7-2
CASSLNRGNNYEQYF
TGTGCCAGCAGCTTAAATCGGGGGAATAACTACGAGCAGTACTTC